This T cell receptor (beta chain) originates from a study of cytomegalovirus exposure and HLA in healthy donors (dated by TCRdb to 2017 to 2019). Study-wide context: According to an earlier analysis of several hundred of the donors, about 190 million T cells yielded 117 million unique TCR beta sequences and less than 300 Gb of sequence data. Roughly 300 gigabases of sequencing data and approximately 93 million unique TCR sequences were included in an early release covering around 600 HLA-typed donors. The study aimed to test whether cataloging public T cell receptors could reveal signatures of past pathogen exposure. Alongside the repertoire data, information on donor age, sex, ethnicity and CMV serostatus was compiled. In the later analysis, no new phenotypic data were used to find candidate immune exposures; instead, reliance was placed on TCR beta sequences and their occurrence across donors. HLA typing included class I and class II loci at four-digit resolution. A later analysis re-analyzed previously published TCR beta repertoires from 666 donors and added high-resolution HLA genotyping to study TCR occurrence patterns. An earlier analysis of some 500 of the donors used high-throughput TCR beta sequencing to judge whether each TCR beta V gene segment behaved as functional or pseudogenic. A later genetic analysis used genome-wide SNP genotypes for 398 of the 666 donors, treating that subset as a discovery cohort. Because of strong linkage in the cohort, roughly five DR-DQ haplotypes were treated as single units for association and clustering. Among roughly 400 genotyped donors of the cohort, an average of around 250,000 unique TCR beta nucleotide sequences was sequenced per donor, of which about 18% were non-productive. High-throughput TCR immunosequencing, statistical association of individual TCRs with disease status, and machine learning were combined to predict cytomegalovirus infection status. A separate validation cohort of roughly 130 different subjects was used in addition to the approximately 610-subject first cohort. Every discovery cohort repertoire had been produced on one sequencing platform. Typing coverage varied by locus: roughly 620-640 donors for A, B, C, DRB1 and DQB1; about 520 for DQA1; about 570 for DPA1; more than 450 for DPB1. Among the roughly 400 genotyped donors, approximately 81% belonged to the genetic ancestry cluster associated with self-reported Caucasian donors. The study used immunosequencing to profile the T cell repertoires of approximately 640 subjects and linked those repertoires to cytomegalovirus serostatus.

In total, fewer than 750 healthy bone marrow donors made up the cohort. At the time of sampling, every cohort member was nominally healthy, though immune exposures that went unrecorded were likely present. The donor was CMV seronegative and belonged to the group of 352 seronegative cohort members. Every donor gave a peripheral blood sample, and the peripheral blood mononuclear cells from that sample were used for TCR beta sequencing. Genomic DNA was extracted from the blood cell samples with the Qiagen DNeasy Blood Extraction Kit. Preparation of the library involved the immunoSEQ multiplex PCR assay. The multiplex PCR relied on a mix of 60 forward primers for TCR Vbeta segments and 13 reverse primers for TCR Jbeta segments. The CDR3 region of rearranged TCR beta genes was amplified from genomic DNA with a multiplex PCR assay. The amplified TCR beta libraries were sequenced on the Illumina HiSeq System as 87-base-pair reads. From the authors' description of their analysis: Across the 670 or so repertoires, a later analysis counted around 80 million unique TCR beta chains, about 10 million of which were shared by at least two donors. To remove PCR and sequencing errors, raw reads were error-corrected and collapsed into unique sequences using a nearest-neighbor algorithm that merged closely related sequences. V, D and J gene segments were assigned by aligning CDR3 sequences to IMGT reference sequences. Each retained sequence needed at least a six-nucleotide match to both a V gene segment and a J gene segment. Rearrangements were classified as productive when the CDR3 lacked stop codons and remained in frame with V and J, and all other rearrangements were classified as non-productive. CDR3 was defined by IMGT convention, running from the second conserved V-encoded cysteine to the conserved J-encoded phenylalanine. In an earlier analysis of 550 to 650 of the donors, sequences lacking an unambiguous match to a single V gene segment were excluded. In an earlier analysis of several hundred of the donors, V segments were called functional above 56.7% productive rearrangements and were called segregating when the between-donor standard deviation exceeded 5%. A statistical classification framework was developed to diagnose cytomegalovirus status using the catalog of TCR beta chain sequences. In a later analysis, TCR nucleotide sequences were compared against IMGT/GENE-DB human TR gene sequences so that V and J genes could be assigned. The TCRdist pipeline was used in a later analysis to assign CDR3 sequences and most-parsimonious VDJ recombination scenarios. In a later analysis, every TCR beta chain was defined by the combination of its CDR3 amino acid sequence and its V-gene family, and reads without a unique V-gene family were dropped. To address suspected cross-contamination and a sequencing artifact, a later analysis removed a few hundred highly shared, low-generation-probability nucleotide sequences. In a later analysis, a clonal expansion index was calculated for each public chain from normalized within-repertoire ranks of inferred template counts. In a later analysis, generation probabilities were computed with a VDJ recombination model fitted to out-of-frame rearrangements, and the resulting probabilities were checked against IGoR. In a later analysis, TCR-TCR, TCR-HLA and TCR-CMV co-occurrence was scored with hypergeometric tests, and a repertoire-size bias correction was applied to TCR pairs. False discovery rates were estimated in a later analysis by permuting HLA or CMV assignments 20 times. A later analysis grouped co-occurring TCRs with DBSCAN, adding TCRdist sequence similarity when clustering within HLA-allele-positive subsets. Repertoires with fewer than 30,000 or more than 120,000 public chains were left out of co-occurrence clustering, as were a few repertoires with anomalous nucleotide sharing. Entries here come from immuneACCESS through TCRdb and include only in-frame sequences with V and J called. Some clones fail to appear in such tables; in the studies checked, an unresolved V gene covers under half of the shortfall, and the cause of the remainder is unknown. The D gene and trimming were derived from the DNA, and the V and J assignments and clone size from that table. This sample's table lists 60,000 or so clones. The ten top clones hold 2% to 2.5% of the sample.

Concerning this clone: The antigen it binds to is not known.

Study-wide findings and limitations: A further reported finding was that TCR beta sequences accurately predicted the HLA-A and HLA-B alleles for most subjects in the first cohort. Broadly in line with IMGT annotations, most TCR beta V segments showed up in productive rearrangements about 87% or about 30% of the time in an earlier analysis of several hundred of the donors. In a later analysis, TCR association rates were found to vary across HLA loci, with the most associated TCRs seen for DRB1 alleles and the fewest for HLA-C alleles. Immune exposure information for the cohort was limited to CMV serostatus. At a false discovery rate of 0.05, a later analysis linked under 20,000 TCR beta sequences to specific HLA alleles. In a later genetic analysis, a missense DCLRE1C variant was associated with V-gene and J-gene trimming of TCR beta chains, and the association was replicated in an independent cohort. Seventeen rarely observed V segments, including chromosome 9 orphons, were excluded from the earlier analysis of several hundred of the donors because counts were too low. Across donors, most TCR sequences were observed very rarely, whereas some public TCRs were present in many individuals. Several of the top co-occurrence clusters appeared to be linked to parvovirus B19, influenza, CMV and Epstein-Barr virus, according to a later analysis. Cytomegalovirus status was reported to be diagnosed by the classifier with high specificity and sensitivity in both the original and validation cohorts. Linkage disequilibrium might explain the correlated functional status among segregating V segments, but an unknown experimental factor could not be excluded. The study gave a list of under 200 TCR beta chains associated with cytomegalovirus. Because HLA typing was unavailable for some donors at each locus, only the typed subset was used in association tests. Three of the identified cytomegalovirus-associated TCR beta chains were confirmed in vitro to be specific for cytomegalovirus antigens. Only TCR beta chains were sequenced in this cohort, and the absence of alpha or paired-chain data limited detectable features. A later analysis found that HLA-associated TCR beta chains were more clonally expanded and had lower generation probabilities than equally common non-associated chains. Most CMV-associated TCR beta chains appeared to be HLA-restricted in a later analysis, and the HLA associations seemed to be driven largely by CMV exposure. A group of highly shared sequence variants was considered likely to be a technical artifact of the sequencing pipeline. A later genetic analysis reported fewer N-insertions in productive TCRs among donors in an Asian-associated ancestry cluster than the roughly 690-donor mean. Roughly uniform sequencing depth across donors was assumed in presence/absence analyses, although this assumption may not hold. When HLA alleles, especially DR and DQ, strongly co-occurred, TCR associations were difficult to assign to individual alleles. It was suggested by the authors that the approach could potentially be generalized to other disease states and immunological phenotypes.

Source material: PBMCs. The clonotype was recovered from a woman younger than 30 in good health and CMV-seronegative.

The sequenced DNA: TGTGCCAGCAGCGTAGCTTTCGGTGAAAAACTGTTTTTT. It specifies CASSVAFGEKLFF. The rearrangement combines TRBV9 with TRBJ1-4; a confident D gene designation cannot be given. Relative to germline, V is 0 bases shorter and J is 7 bases shorter, with 7 bases between their ends. From a lookup of the germline V gene, CDR1 and CDR2 are SGDLS and YYNGEE. The cysteine opens and the phenylalanine closes a CDR3 of 13 amino acids. Only CDR3 DNA is held: 39 bases, read in frame from base 1.